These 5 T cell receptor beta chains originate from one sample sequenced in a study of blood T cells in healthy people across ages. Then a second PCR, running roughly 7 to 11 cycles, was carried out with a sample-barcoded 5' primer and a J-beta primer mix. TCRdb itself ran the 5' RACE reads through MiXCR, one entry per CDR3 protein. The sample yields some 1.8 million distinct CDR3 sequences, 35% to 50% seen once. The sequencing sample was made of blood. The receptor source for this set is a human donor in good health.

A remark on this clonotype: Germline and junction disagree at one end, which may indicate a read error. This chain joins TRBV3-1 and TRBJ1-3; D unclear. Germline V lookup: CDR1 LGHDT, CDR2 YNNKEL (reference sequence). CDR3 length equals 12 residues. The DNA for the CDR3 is TGTGCCAGCAGCGGGTTCCCGAGCACCGTATATTTT. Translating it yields CASSGFPSTVYF.

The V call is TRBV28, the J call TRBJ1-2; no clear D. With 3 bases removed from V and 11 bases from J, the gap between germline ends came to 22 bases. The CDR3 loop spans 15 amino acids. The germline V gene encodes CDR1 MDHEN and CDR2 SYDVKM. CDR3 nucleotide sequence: TGTGCCAGCAGTTTGATCGGGTCCCTGTCTATGCGATACACCTTC. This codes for CASSLIGSLSMRYTF.

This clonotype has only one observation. This CDR3 is CASSRRGVTNEKLFF. The CDR3 nucleotides are TGTGCCAGCAGCCGCAGGGGGGTGACTAATGAAAAACTGTTTTTT. This chain uses TRBV4-2 with TRBJ1-4; 7 bases are a match to TRBD1. Trimming cost V 4 bases and J 2 bases; bases outside gene matches: 4. CDR3 length equals 15 residues. Germline V gene lookup returns CDR1 LGHNA and CDR2 YNFKEQ.

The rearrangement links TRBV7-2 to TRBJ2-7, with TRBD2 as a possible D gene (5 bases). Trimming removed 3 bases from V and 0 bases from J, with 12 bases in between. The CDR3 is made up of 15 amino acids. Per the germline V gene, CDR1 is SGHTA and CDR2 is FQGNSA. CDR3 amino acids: CASSFGRASSYEQYF. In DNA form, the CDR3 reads TGTGCCAGCAGCTTTGGGCGGGCGAGCTCCTACGAGCAGTACTTC.

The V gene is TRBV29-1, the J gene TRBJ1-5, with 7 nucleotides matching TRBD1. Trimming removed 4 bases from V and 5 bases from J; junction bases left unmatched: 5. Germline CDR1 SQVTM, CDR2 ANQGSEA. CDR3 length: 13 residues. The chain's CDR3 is CSVASDRDQPQHF. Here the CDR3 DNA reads TGCAGCGTTGCCTCAGACAGGGATCAGCCCCAGCATTTT.